The sequence of this T cell receptor (beta chain) was determined in a study of blood T cell repertoires in COVID-19. Libraries were prepared by immunoSEQ multiplex PCR; TCRdb keeps only in-frame clonotypes and omits some of them. This sample has about 320,000 clones, with 90% to 95% found just once. CDR3 length: 15 residues. The germline gives CDR1 SGHKS, CDR2 YYEKEE (reference sequence). V was clipped by 4 bases and J by 2 bases; unmatched bases: 9. This rearrangement joins TRBV5-5 to TRBJ2-7, with 7 nucleotides matching TRBD1. The material sequenced was PBMCs or T cells enriched from blood (not recorded which). This sequence originates from a woman in her 30s who had been exposed to COVID-19. The CDR3 reads CASSGGPGQPYEQYF. The CDR3 DNA reads as TGTGCCAGCAGCGGGGGACCGGGACAGCCCTACGAGCAGTACTTC. The entire variable domain, with the rest obtained from reference TRBV5-5 and TRBJ2-7, is as follows: DAGVTQSPTHLIKTRGQQVTLRCSPISGHKSVSWYQQVLGQGPQFIFQYYEKEERGRGNFPDRFSARQFPNYSSELNVNALLLGDSALYLCASSGGPGQPYEQYFGPGTRLTVT.